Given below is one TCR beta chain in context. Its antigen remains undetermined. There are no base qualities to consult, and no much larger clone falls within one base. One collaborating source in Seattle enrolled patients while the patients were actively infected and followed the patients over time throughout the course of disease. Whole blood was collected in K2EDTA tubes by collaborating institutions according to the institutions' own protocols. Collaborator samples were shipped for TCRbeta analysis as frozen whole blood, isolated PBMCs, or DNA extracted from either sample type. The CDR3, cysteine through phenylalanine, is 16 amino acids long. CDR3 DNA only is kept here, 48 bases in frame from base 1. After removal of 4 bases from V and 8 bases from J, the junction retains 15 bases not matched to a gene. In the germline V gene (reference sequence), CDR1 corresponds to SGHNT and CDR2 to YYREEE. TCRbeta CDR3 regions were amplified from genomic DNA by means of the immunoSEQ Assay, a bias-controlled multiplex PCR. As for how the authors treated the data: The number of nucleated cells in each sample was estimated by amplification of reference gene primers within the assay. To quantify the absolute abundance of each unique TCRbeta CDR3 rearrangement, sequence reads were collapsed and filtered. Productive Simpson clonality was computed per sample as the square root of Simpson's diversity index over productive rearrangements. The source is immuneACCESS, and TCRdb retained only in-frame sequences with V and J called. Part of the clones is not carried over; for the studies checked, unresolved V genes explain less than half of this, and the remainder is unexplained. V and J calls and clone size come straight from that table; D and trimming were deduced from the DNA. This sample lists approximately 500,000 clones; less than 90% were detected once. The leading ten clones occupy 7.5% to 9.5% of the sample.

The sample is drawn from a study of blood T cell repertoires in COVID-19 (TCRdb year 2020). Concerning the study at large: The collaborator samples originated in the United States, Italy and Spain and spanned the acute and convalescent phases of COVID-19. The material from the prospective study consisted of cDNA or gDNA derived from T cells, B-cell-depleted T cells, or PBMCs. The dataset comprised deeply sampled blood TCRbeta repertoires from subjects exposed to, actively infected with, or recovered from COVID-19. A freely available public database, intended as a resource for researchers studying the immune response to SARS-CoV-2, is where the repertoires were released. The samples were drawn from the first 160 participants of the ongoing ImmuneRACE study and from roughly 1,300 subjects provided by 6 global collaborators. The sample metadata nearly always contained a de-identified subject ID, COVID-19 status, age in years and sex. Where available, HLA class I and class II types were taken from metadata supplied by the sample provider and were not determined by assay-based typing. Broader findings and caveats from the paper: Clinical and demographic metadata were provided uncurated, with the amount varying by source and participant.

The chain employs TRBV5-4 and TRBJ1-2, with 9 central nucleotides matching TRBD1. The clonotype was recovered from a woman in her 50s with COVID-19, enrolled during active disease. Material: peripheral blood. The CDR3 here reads CASSPRTTGGFLGYTF. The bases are TGTGCCAGCAGCCCCCGGACAACAGGGGGCTTTCTAGGCTACACCTTC.